Below are 18 T cell receptor beta chains sequenced from a single sample in a study of cytotoxic CD8 clonotypes in ibrutinib-treated CLL. TCRdb's table, derived via immunoSEQ multiplex PCR, lists solely in-frame clones and lacks some. The sample records 110,000 to 150,000 clones, roughly three quarters being singletons. Sequenced here: PBMCs, sampled after 24 months of ibrutinib treatment. These TCRs come from a human donor with chronic lymphocytic leukemia.

This chain joins TRBV6-6 and TRBJ2-1; 11 bases align to TRBD2. Germline V CDR1 and CDR2: MNHNY, SVGAGI (reference sequence). The CDR3 runs 15 residues. V was pared by 6 bases and J by 3 bases, with 4 bases of the junction left unmatched. DNA of the CDR3: TGTGCCAGCAGCCCGGGACTAGCGGACTACAATGAGCAGTTCTTC. Its translation: CASSPGLADYNEQFF.

This clone was detected a few times. This chain joins TRBV4-2 and TRBJ1-1; 7 bases are shared with TRBD1. The junction had 14 bases not matched to a gene; V was cut back by 3 bases and J by 1 base. The CDR3 is 18 residues long. Looked up from germline, CDR1 is LGHNA and CDR2 is YNFKEQ. The CDR3 DNA sequence: TGTGCCAGCAGCCACGCACAGGGACAGATATTAACGAACACTGAAGCTTTCTTT. Protein: CASSHAQGQILTNTEAFF.

The V call is TRBV2, the J call TRBJ2-3; 7 bases are shared with TRBD1. The CDR3 loop spans 12 amino acids. V lost 7 bases and J lost 4; bases outside the gene matches: 2. Germline values: CDR1 SNHLY, CDR2 FYNNEI. The CDR3, as DNA: TGTGCCAGCAAAGGGGGCCCAGATACGCAGTATTTT. It yields the protein CASKGGPDTQYF.

V gene TRBV4-1 combines with J gene TRBJ1-1; possibly TRBD1 for D (6 bases). The germline V and J ends were trimmed by 0 bases and 1 base, with 12 bases remaining between them. The germline CDR1 and CDR2 sequences are MGHRA and YSYEKL. There are 16 residues in the CDR3. The CDR3 sequence: CASSQDRRGANTEAFF. DNA for the CDR3: TGCGCCAGCAGCCAAGATCGGCGGGGGGCGAACACTGAAGCTTTCTTT.

This clone was observed a handful of times. This chain uses TRBV30 with TRBJ1-3; the match to TRBD1 covers 7 bases. The V segment lost 2 bases and the J segment 2 bases; nucleotides outside the gene matches: 0. Germline-derived CDR1 and CDR2 are GTSNPN and SVGIG (reference sequence). This CDR3 comprises 13 residues. Written as DNA, the CDR3 is TGTGCCTGGAGTCAGGGGGCTGGAAACACCATATATTTT. Translated, it gives CAWSQGAGNTIYF.

In the case of this clone: The sample holds other DNA sequences that translate to the same CDR3. This sequence joins TRBV6-5 and TRBJ2-7, with 8 positions matching TRBD1. The CDR3 extends over 15 amino acids. Trimming removed 0 bases from V and 4 bases from J; junction bases left unmatched: 5. Per the germline V gene, CDR1 is MNHEY and CDR2 is SVGAGI. This CDR3 is CASSYSPDRGYEQYF. For the CDR3, the DNA is TGTGCCAGCAGTTACTCCCCAGACAGGGGTTACGAGCAGTACTTC.

This rearrangement joins TRBV5-1 to TRBJ1-5; D remains unclear. The CDR3 runs 15 residues. CDR1 SGHRS and CDR2 YFSETQ come from the germline V gene. V lost 0 bases to trimming and J lost 4 bases, with 11 bases between them. The CDR3 loop reads CASSLGSAANQPQHF. CDR3 bases: TGCGCCAGCAGCTTGGGGTCCGCCGCTAATCAGCCCCAGCATTTT.

The CDR3 here is CASRPQGGSSYEQYF. The CDR3 DNA sequence: TGTGCCAGCAGGCCCCAAGGGGGAAGCTCCTACGAGCAGTACTTC. This chain connects TRBV28 to TRBJ2-7; tentatively, D is TRBD1 (6 bases). The ends were cut back, 6 bases at V and 0 bases at J, with 15 bases in the middle. Germline CDR1 MDHEN, CDR2 SYDVKM. The CDR3 spans 15 residues. Combining the CDR3 with reference TRBV28 and TRBJ2-7 gives the whole variable domain DVKVTQSSRYLVKRTGEKVFLECVQDMDHENMFWYRQDPGLGLRLIYFSYDVKMKEKGDIPEGYSVSREKKERFSLILESASTNQTSMYLCASRPQGGSSYEQYFGPGTRLTVT.

The V and J genes are TRBV19 and TRBJ2-1, with D possibly TRBD2 on 7 matching bases. The CDR3 consists of 13 residues. Looked up from germline, CDR1 is LNHDA and CDR2 is SQIVND (reference sequence). The ends were cut back, 5 bases at V and 10 bases at J, with 15 bases in the middle. The CDR3 sequence: CASSARGGAEQFF. CDR3 nucleotides: TGTGCCAGTAGTGCCCGTGGGGGGGCGGAGCAGTTCTTC.

The rearrangement uses TRBV18 and TRBJ2-1, with 10 positions matching TRBD2. The CDR3 contains 15 residues. CDR1 is KGHSH, CDR2 LQKENI, per germline. The trim removed 2 bases at V and 13 bases at J, leaving 11 bases unmatched. The CDR3 DNA reads TGTGCCAGCTCACCAACAAAATCAGGACTAGCGGTACAGTTCTTC. Translating it yields CASSPTKSGLAVQFF. Filled out from reference TRBV18 and TRBJ2-1, the complete variable domain reads NAGVMQNPRHLVRRRGQEARLRCSPMKGHSHVYWYRQLPEEGLKFMVYLQKENIIDESGMPKERFSAEFPKEGPSILRIQQVVRGDSAAYFCASSPTKSGLAVQFFGPGTRLTVL.

The genes are TRBV27 and TRBJ1-1, with a possible D match to TRBD1 (5 bases). V lost 4 bases to trimming and J lost 3 bases, with 15 bases between them. Germline CDR1 is MNHEY and CDR2 is SMNVEV (reference sequence). This CDR3 comprises 15 residues. CDR3 region: CASSSFQGVHTEAFF. DNA of the CDR3: TGTGCCAGCAGTTCGTTTCAGGGCGTCCACACTGAAGCTTTCTTT.

This clone showed up many times. This sequence joins TRBV7-9 and TRBJ1-1; no reliable D call. This CDR3 spans 11 amino acids. Deletions cut 8 bases from V and 10 bases from J, with 14 bases between. Germline V CDR1 and CDR2: SEHNR, FQNEAQ (reference sequence). CDR3 coding DNA: TGTGCCAGCGGCGAGGGTGGTGTAGCTTTCTTT. As protein: CASGEGGVAFF.

The V gene is TRBV28, the J gene TRBJ2-1; D is unresolved. The CDR3 is made up of 11 amino acids. Per the germline V gene, CDR1 is MDHEN and CDR2 is SYDVKM. Trimming took 4 bases from V and 4 from J, leaving 2 bases between them. In DNA, the CDR3 is TGTGCCAGCAGTTATTACAATGAGCAGTTCTTC. It translates to CASSYYNEQFF.

The chain carries TRBV30 and TRBJ2-2; the D is unclear. CDR1 GTSNPN and CDR2 SVGIG come from the germline V gene (reference sequence). The length of the CDR3 is 11 residues. Trimming pared 0 bases from V and 7 bases from J, leaving 3 bases between. Here the CDR3 DNA reads TGTGCCTGGAGTGTAGGCGGGGAGCTGTTTTTT. It codes for CAWSVGGELFF.

CDR3 sequence (DNA): TGTGCCAGCAGCGAGGGGACTCTGAGCACTGAAGCTTTCTTT. Translation: CASSEGTLSTEAFF. This sequence joins TRBV7-2 and TRBJ1-1, with D maybe TRBD1 (5 bases). Germline V lookup: CDR1 SGHTA, CDR2 FQGNSA. V was cut by 5 bases and J by 4 bases, with 14 bases left in between. The CDR3 length is 14 residues.

This clone was seen only once. The chain uses TRBV19 and TRBJ2-1; 8 bases match TRBD1. The V segment lost 4 bases and the J segment 10 bases; nucleotides outside the gene matches: 3. CDR1 is LNHDA and CDR2 is SQIVND in the germline V gene (reference sequence). The CDR3 has 12 residues. CDR3 bases: TGTGCCAGTAGTACAACAGGGGGAGAGCAGTTCTTC. This gives the protein CASSTTGGEQFF.

J is TRBJ2-7 and V is TRBV4-3; 15 nucleotides align to TRBD2. Trimming removed 1 base from V and 2 bases from J; junction bases left unmatched: 6. CDR3 length equals 18 residues. CDR1 is LGHNA and CDR2 is YSLEER in the germline V gene. CDR3 DNA sequence: TGCGCCAGCAGCCAAGGGACTAGCGGGAGGGGAACGGCCTACGAGCAGTACTTC. The encoded protein is CASSQGTSGRGTAYEQYF.

The chain has TRBV7-2 and TRBJ2-1; no reliable D call. The CDR3 loop spans 11 amino acids. V was pared by 1 base and J by 10 bases, with 5 bases between. Germline V gives CDR1 SGHTA, CDR2 FQGNSA. This CDR3 is CASSLVGEQFF. CDR3 DNA: TGTGCCAGCAGCTTAGTGGGGGAGCAGTTCTTC.